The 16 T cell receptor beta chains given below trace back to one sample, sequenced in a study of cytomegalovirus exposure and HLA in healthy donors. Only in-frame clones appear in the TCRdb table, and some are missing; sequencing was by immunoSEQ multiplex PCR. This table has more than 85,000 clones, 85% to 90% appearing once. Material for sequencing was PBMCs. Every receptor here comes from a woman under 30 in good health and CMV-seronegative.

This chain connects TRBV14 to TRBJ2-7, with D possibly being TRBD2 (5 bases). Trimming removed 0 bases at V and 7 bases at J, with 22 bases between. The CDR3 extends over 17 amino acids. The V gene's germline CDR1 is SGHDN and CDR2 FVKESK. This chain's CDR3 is CASSQDRSGIRMREQYF. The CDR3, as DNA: TGTGCCAGCAGCCAAGATCGATCCGGGATCCGAATGAGGGAGCAGTACTTC. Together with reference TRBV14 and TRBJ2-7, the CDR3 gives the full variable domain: EAGVTQFPSHSVIEKGQTVTLRCDPISGHDNLYWYRRVMGKEIKFLLHFVKESKQDESGMPNNRFLAERTGGTYSTLKVQPAELEDSGVYFCASSQDRSGIRMREQYFGPGTRLTVT.

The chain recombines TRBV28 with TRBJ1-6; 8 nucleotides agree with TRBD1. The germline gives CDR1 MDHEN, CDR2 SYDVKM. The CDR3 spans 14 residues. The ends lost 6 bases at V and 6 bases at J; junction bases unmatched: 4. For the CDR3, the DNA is TGTGCCAGCAGGAGGGACAGGTCTAATTCACCCCTCCACTTT. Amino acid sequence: CASRRDRSNSPLHF. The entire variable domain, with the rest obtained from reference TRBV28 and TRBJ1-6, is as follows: DVKVTQSSRYLVKRTGEKVFLECVQDMDHENMFWYRQDPGLGLRLIYFSYDVKMKEKGDIPEGYSVSREKKERFSLILESASTNQTSMYLCASRRDRSNSPLHFGNGTRLTVT.

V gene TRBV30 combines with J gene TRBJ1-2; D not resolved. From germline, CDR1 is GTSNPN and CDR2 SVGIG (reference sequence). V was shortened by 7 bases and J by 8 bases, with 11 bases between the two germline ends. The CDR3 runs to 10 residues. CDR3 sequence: CASKPWGYTF. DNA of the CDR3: TGTGCCTCCAAGCCCTGGGGCTACACCTTC.

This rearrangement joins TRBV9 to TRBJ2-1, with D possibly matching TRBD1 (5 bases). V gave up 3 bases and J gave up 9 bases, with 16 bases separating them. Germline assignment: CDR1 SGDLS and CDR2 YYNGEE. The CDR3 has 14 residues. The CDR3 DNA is TGTGCCAGCAGCGGCACCTCCCCTAGGGGTGAGCAGTTCTTC. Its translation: CASSGTSPRGEQFF.

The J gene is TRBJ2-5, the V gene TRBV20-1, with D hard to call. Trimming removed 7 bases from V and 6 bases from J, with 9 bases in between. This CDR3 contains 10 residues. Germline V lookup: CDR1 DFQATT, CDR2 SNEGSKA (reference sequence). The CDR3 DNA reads TGCAGTGGGGCCGCTAAGACCCAGTACTTC. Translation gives CSGAAKTQYF.

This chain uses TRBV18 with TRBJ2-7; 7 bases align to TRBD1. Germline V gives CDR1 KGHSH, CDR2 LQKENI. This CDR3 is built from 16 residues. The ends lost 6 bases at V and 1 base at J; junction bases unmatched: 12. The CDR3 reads CASSPTNRQGSYEQYF. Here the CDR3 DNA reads TGTGCCAGCTCCCCGACAAACAGACAGGGATCCTACGAGCAGTACTTC.

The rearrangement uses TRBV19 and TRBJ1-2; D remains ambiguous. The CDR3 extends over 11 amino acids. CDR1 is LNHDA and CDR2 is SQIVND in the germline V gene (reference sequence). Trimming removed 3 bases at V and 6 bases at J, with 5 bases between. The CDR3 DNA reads TGTGCCAGTAGTATTGGCAATGGCTACACCTTC. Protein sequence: CASSIGNGYTF.

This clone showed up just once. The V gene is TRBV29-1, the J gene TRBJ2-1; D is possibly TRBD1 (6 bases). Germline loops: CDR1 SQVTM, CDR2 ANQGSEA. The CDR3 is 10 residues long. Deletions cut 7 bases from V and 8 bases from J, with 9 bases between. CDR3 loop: CSAEGDEQFF. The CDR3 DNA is TGCAGCGCCGAGGGGGATGAGCAGTTCTTC.

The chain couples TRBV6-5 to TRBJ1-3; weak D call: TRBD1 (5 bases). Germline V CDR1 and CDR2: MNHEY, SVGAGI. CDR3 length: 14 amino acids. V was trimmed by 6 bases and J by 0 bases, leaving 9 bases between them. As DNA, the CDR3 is TGTGCCAGCAGAGAACAGGTCTCTGGAAACACCATATATTTT. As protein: CASREQVSGNTIYF.

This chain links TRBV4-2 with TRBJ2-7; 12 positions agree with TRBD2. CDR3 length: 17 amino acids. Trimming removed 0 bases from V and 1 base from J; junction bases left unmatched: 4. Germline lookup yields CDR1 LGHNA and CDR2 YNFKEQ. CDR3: CASSQEYGTSGSYEQYF. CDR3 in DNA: TGTGCCAGCAGCCAAGAGTACGGGACTAGCGGGTCCTACGAGCAGTACTTC.

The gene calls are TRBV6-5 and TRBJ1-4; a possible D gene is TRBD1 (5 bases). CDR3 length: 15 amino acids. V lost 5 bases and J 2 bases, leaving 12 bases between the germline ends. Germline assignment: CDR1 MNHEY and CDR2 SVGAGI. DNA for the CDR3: TGTGCCAGCAGTCCCACTGGGGCGACTAATGAAAAACTGTTTTTT. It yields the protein CASSPTGATNEKLFF.

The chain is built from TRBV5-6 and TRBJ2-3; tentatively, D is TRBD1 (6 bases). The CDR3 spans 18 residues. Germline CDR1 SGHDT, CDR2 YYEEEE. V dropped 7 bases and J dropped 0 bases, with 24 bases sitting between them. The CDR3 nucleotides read TGTGCCAGCTTATACCTTACAGGGTTTCGGACTAGCACAGATACGCAGTATTTT. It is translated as CASLYLTGFRTSTDTQYF.

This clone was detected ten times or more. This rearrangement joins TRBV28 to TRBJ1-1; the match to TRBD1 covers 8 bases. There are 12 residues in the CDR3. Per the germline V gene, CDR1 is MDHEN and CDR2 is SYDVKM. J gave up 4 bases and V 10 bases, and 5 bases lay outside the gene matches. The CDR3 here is CATRTGPTEAFF. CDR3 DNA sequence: TGTGCCACCCGGACAGGGCCCACTGAAGCTTTCTTT.

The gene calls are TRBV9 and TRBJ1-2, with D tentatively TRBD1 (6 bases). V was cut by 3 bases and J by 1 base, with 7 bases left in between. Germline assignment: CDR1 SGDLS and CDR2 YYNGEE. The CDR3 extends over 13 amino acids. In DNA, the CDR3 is TGTGCCAGCAGCGCACAGGGTAACTATGGCTACACCTTC. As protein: CASSAQGNYGYTF.

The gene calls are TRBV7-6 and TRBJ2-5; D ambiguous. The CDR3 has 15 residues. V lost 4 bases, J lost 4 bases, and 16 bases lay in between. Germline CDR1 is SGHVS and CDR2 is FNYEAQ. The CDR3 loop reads CASSSRIVDGETQYF. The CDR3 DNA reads TGTGCCAGCAGCTCTAGGATAGTGGATGGAGAGACCCAGTACTTC. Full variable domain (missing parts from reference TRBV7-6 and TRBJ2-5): GAGVSQSPRYKVTKRGQDVALRCDPISGHVSLYWYRQALGQGPEFLTYFNYEAQQDKSGLPNDRFSAERPEGSISTLTIQRTEQRDSAMYRCASSSRIVDGETQYFGPGTRLLVL.

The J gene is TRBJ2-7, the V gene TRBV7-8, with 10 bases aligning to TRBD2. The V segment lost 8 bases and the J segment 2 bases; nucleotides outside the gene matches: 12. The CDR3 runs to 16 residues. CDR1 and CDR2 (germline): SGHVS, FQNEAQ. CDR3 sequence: CASSPRSGRGTYEQYF. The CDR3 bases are TGTGCCAGCTCCCCAAGGAGCGGGAGGGGGACCTACGAGCAGTACTTC.